One sample yielded the 31 T cell receptor beta chains listed below, sequenced in a study of cytomegalovirus exposure and HLA in healthy donors. The PCR made use of 60 Vbeta and 13 Jbeta primers. Measured with immunoSEQ multiplex PCR; TCRdb has only the in-frame clones, and not every one. The sample holds about 130,000 clones, about 74% seen once. Material: PBMCs. These receptors were taken from a man aged 40-55 years in good health and CMV-seronegative.

This clone was found a few times. CDR3 loop: CASSLGQYEETQYF. In nucleotides, the CDR3 is TGCGCCAGCAGCTTGGGTCAGTACGAAGAGACCCAGTACTTC. The genes are TRBV5-1 and TRBJ2-5; D gene ambiguous. Trimming left V 0 bases short and J 3 bases short, with 9 bases between. This CDR3 region has 14 residues. Germline lookup yields CDR1 SGHRS and CDR2 YFSETQ.

The chain uses TRBV7-2 and TRBJ2-1; 12 bases line up with TRBD2. The V and J ends lost 3 bases and 7 bases, in that order; junction bases with no gene match: 7. The germline V gene encodes CDR1 SGHTA and CDR2 FQGNSA. The CDR3 loop spans 16 amino acids. The CDR3 is CASSFTGTSGWNEQFF. The CDR3 DNA sequence: TGTGCCAGCAGCTTTACCGGGACTAGCGGGTGGAATGAGCAGTTCTTC.

The chain uses TRBV19 and TRBJ1-2, with 7 nucleotides matching TRBD1. CDR3 size: 14 residues. Losses at the gene ends were 3 bases for V and 4 bases for J; bases not matched to a gene: 5. Germline CDR1 reads LNHDA; CDR2 reads SQIVND (reference sequence). CDR3 DNA sequence: TGTGCCAGTAGTATCTCGACAGGGCCCTATGGCTACACCTTC. Translating gives CASSISTGPYGYTF.

The gene calls are TRBV18 and TRBJ2-5, with D possibly TRBD2 on 5 matching bases. Trimming stripped 2 bases from V and 5 bases from J, with 21 bases between. CDR3 length equals 17 residues. Per germline, CDR1 KGHSH and CDR2 LQKENI. CDR3 amino acids: CASSPVPPAAVGETQYF. In nucleotides, the CDR3 is TGTGCCAGCTCACCAGTCCCCCCAGCGGCAGTGGGTGAGACCCAGTACTTC.

The chain links TRBV5-1 to TRBJ2-6; TRBD1 is a possible D gene (6 bases). The ends were cut back, 7 bases at V and 0 bases at J, with 11 bases in the middle. The CDR3 runs to 15 residues. In germline, CDR1 is SGHRS, CDR2 YFSETQ. The DNA for the CDR3 is TGCGCCAGCGCGGACAGCCGCTCTGGGGCCAACGTCCTGACTTTC. This sequence encodes CASADSRSGANVLTF.

The chain recombines TRBV27 with TRBJ2-1; D is possibly TRBD2 (6 bases). Germline V gene lookup returns CDR1 MNHEY and CDR2 SMNVEV (reference sequence). The CDR3 is made up of 16 amino acids. Trimming took 6 bases from V and 1 from J, leaving 16 bases between them. CDR3 in amino acids: CASRSYGAGSYNEQFF. The CDR3 DNA is TGTGCCAGCAGGTCTTATGGGGCGGGGTCCTACAATGAGCAGTTCTTC.

The J gene is TRBJ2-7, the V gene TRBV5-1, with 10 bases fitting TRBD2. J lost 1 base, V lost 4 bases, and 8 bases had no gene match. Germline CDR1 is SGHRS and CDR2 is YFSETQ. The CDR3 is 16 residues long. The CDR3 DNA reads TGCGCCAGCAGCCCGGCCACTAGCGGGGCTTCCTACGAGCAGTACTTC. It is translated as CASSPATSGASYEQYF.

J is TRBJ1-2 and V is TRBV7-9; 7 nucleotides agree with TRBD1. The V gene's germline CDR1 is SEHNR and CDR2 FQNEAQ (reference sequence). The ends lost 5 bases at V and 4 bases at J; junction bases unmatched: 10. This CDR3 region has 15 residues. The CDR3 bases are TGTGCCAGCAGCGTTATACAGGGGCCGGGCTATGGCTACACCTTC. Its protein is CASSVIQGPGYGYTF. Looking up the rest from reference TRBV7-9 and TRBJ1-2 gives the full variable domain: DTGVSQNPRHKITKRGQNVTFRCDPISEHNRLYWYRQTLGQGPEFLTYFQNEAQLEKSRLLSDRFSAERPKGSFSTLEIQRTEQGDSAMYLCASSVIQGPGYGYTFGSGTRLTVV.

A few counts support this clone. The chain uses TRBV10-3 and TRBJ1-2, with D possibly matching TRBD1 (6 bases). The V gene's germline CDR1 is ENHRY and CDR2 SYGVKD. V shed 9 bases and J shed 4 bases, with 27 bases lying between them. The CDR3 length is 17 residues. CDR3: CAITAQRGNQVSYGYTF. CDR3 in DNA: TGTGCCATAACAGCTCAGAGGGGGAATCAAGTAAGCTATGGCTACACCTTC.

This clone was seen only a few times. The V call is TRBV28, the J call TRBJ1-1, with TRBD1 matching over 8 bases. Germline V gene data show CDR1 as MDHEN and CDR2 as SYDVKM. The ends lost 4 bases at V and 7 bases at J; junction bases unmatched: 5. This CDR3 has 13 residues. CDR3 DNA: TGTGCCAGCAGTTCGACAGGGGAATTTGAAGCTTTCTTT. Protein: CASSSTGEFEAFF.

This chain connects TRBV5-6 to TRBJ2-7; no firm D call. The CDR3 consists of 12 residues. Looked up from germline, CDR1 is SGHDT and CDR2 is YYEEEE. V dropped 0 bases and J dropped 2 bases, with 3 bases sitting between them. The DNA of the CDR3 is TGTGCCAGCAGCTTGGCTCCCTACGAGCAGTACTTC. Protein sequence: CASSLAPYEQYF.

The rearrangement links TRBV5-1 to TRBJ2-2; perhaps TRBD2 as D (6 bases). The CDR3 sequence is 16 residues long. Looked up from germline, CDR1 is SGHRS and CDR2 is YFSETQ. V was pared by 0 bases and J by 2 bases, with 11 bases between. CDR3 in amino acids: CASSLVGGSNTGELFF. Here the CDR3 DNA reads TGCGCCAGCAGCTTGGTCGGGGGAAGCAACACCGGGGAGCTGTTTTTT.

The rearrangement uses TRBV4-1 and TRBJ2-5, with a possible D match to TRBD1 (6 bases). Trimming took 1 base from V and 5 from J, leaving 17 bases between them. The length of the CDR3 is 16 residues. Germline lookup yields CDR1 MGHRA and CDR2 YSYEKL. The CDR3 protein is CASSQGITDSSETQYF. CDR3 nucleotides: TGCGCCAGCAGCCAAGGAATAACGGACAGTTCGGAGACCCAGTACTTC.

This clone was observed a few times. The chain carries TRBV2 and TRBJ1-5, with D tentatively TRBD1 (5 bases). V lost 3 bases and J lost 0, with 9 bases in between. Germline V lookup: CDR1 SNHLY, CDR2 FYNNEI. The CDR3 has 15 residues. CDR3: CASSEGQLSNQPQHF. Written as DNA, the CDR3 is TGTGCCAGCAGTGAGGGGCAACTTAGCAATCAGCCCCAGCATTTT.

This sequence joins TRBV2 and TRBJ2-7; the match to TRBD2 covers 7 bases. The CDR3 runs to 12 residues. In germline, CDR1 is SNHLY, CDR2 FYNNEI. Trimming removed 3 bases from V and 7 bases from J; junction bases left unmatched: 3. CDR3 protein: CASSDPGREQYF. The CDR3 DNA is TGTGCCAGCAGTGATCCCGGGAGGGAGCAGTACTTC.

This chain uses TRBV4-1 with TRBJ1-1; no reliable D call. Deletions cut 0 bases from V and 4 bases from J, with 12 bases between. Germline lookup yields CDR1 MGHRA and CDR2 YSYEKL. The CDR3 runs 15 residues. The CDR3 region is CASSQDPGGGTEAFF. In DNA form, the CDR3 reads TGCGCCAGCAGCCAAGATCCGGGTGGAGGCACTGAAGCTTTCTTT.

The table lists this clone with a count of one. The J gene is TRBJ1-1, the V gene TRBV7-2; 7 bases line up with TRBD1. The CDR3 is 15 amino acids. CDR1 and CDR2 from the germline V gene are SGHTA and FQGNSA. V lost 3 bases and J lost 1; bases outside the gene matches: 5. The CDR3 spells CASSLYQGENTEAFF. CDR3 DNA: TGTGCCAGCAGCTTGTACCAGGGGGAGAACACTGAAGCTTTCTTT.

This clone was detected once. The chain recombines TRBV18 with TRBJ2-1; D uncertain. Trimming left V 6 bases short and J 12 bases short, with 21 bases between. CDR1 and CDR2 (germline): KGHSH, LQKENI. This CDR3 comprises 14 residues. The DNA of the CDR3 is TGTGCCAGCTCCCCGGCCAGGCTACAAGTCCGGCAGTTCTTC. This gives the protein CASSPARLQVRQFF.

This clone was picked up a small number of times. The chain couples TRBV5-1 to TRBJ2-2, with D perhaps matching TRBD1 (6 bases). The CDR3 spans 16 residues. Germline assignment: CDR1 SGHRS and CDR2 YFSETQ. Trimming removed 0 bases from V and 7 bases from J, with 16 bases in between. Here the CDR3 reads CASSLALTGAHGELFF. For the CDR3, the DNA is TGCGCCAGCAGCTTGGCCTTGACAGGTGCGCACGGGGAGCTGTTTTTT.

Only one count was recorded for this clone. This CDR3 reads CASSFDISYEQYF. CDR3 DNA sequence: TGTGCCAGCAGTTTCGACATAAGCTACGAGCAGTACTTC. V is TRBV27 and J is TRBJ2-7; D gene uncertain. Trimming took off 3 bases at V and 3 bases at J, with 9 bases between the two ends. The CDR3 is 13 amino acids. Germline V gene sequence: CDR1 MNHEY, CDR2 SMNVEV (reference sequence).

The CDR3 DNA reads TGTGCCAGCAGCTCCCCCGGGGGGCTGAACACCGGGGAGCTGTTTTTT. This encodes CASSSPGGLNTGELFF. The chain combines TRBV7-9 with TRBJ2-2, with D perhaps matching TRBD2 (7 bases). This CDR3 spans 16 amino acids. The germline V gene has CDR1 SEHNR and CDR2 FQNEAQ (reference sequence). V lost 4 bases, J lost 1 base, and 13 bases lay in between. Variable domain in full (rest from reference TRBV7-9 and TRBJ2-2): DTGVSQNPRHKITKRGQNVTFRCDPISEHNRLYWYRQTLGQGPEFLTYFQNEAQLEKSRLLSDRFSAERPKGSFSTLEIQRTEQGDSAMYLCASSSPGGLNTGELFFGEGSRLTVL.

This clone was counted a single time. The V gene is TRBV30, the J gene TRBJ2-1, with D possibly being TRBD2 (5 bases). V was clipped by 2 bases and J by 4 bases, with 15 bases between them. Germline lookup yields CDR1 GTSNPN and CDR2 SVGIG (reference sequence). CDR3 length equals 15 residues. CDR3 in amino acids: CAWSRSSGGYNEQFF. DNA for the CDR3: TGTGCCTGGAGTCGATCGAGCGGAGGTTACAATGAGCAGTTCTTC.

This chain joins TRBV6-5 and TRBJ1-2; D is possibly TRBD1 (5 bases). Between the trimmed V and J ends, which lost 2 bases and 2 bases, there was a span of 6 bases. The CDR3 extends over 13 amino acids. Germline V lookup: CDR1 MNHEY, CDR2 SVGAGI. CDR3 protein: CASSYNRNYGYTF. DNA of the CDR3: TGTGCCAGCAGTTACAACAGGAACTATGGCTACACCTTC.

In nucleotides, the CDR3 is TGTGCCAGCAGTTTCTCCGGACACCCCTACGAGCAGTACTTC. It yields the protein CASSFSGHPYEQYF. The chain joins TRBV27 to TRBJ2-7; TRBD1 might be the D (5 bases). Germline V gene data show CDR1 as MNHEY and CDR2 as SMNVEV (reference sequence). There are 14 residues in the CDR3. The ends were cut back, 3 bases at V and 2 bases at J, with 11 bases in the middle.

This rearrangement joins TRBV9 to TRBJ2-1; TRBD2 might be the D (6 bases). This CDR3 comprises 13 residues. The germline V and J ends were trimmed by 0 bases and 7 bases, with 8 bases remaining between them. Germline CDR1 reads SGDLS; CDR2 reads YYNGEE. The CDR3 DNA is TGTGCCAGCAGCGTAGCTGGGGGGAATGAGCAGTTCTTC. Amino acids: CASSVAGGNEQFF.

For this clone: One end of the junction does not line up with germline, which may come from a read error. The chain uses TRBV7-9 and TRBJ2-7; TRBD2 matches at 10 bases. Germline V gene data show CDR1 as SEHNR and CDR2 as FQNEAQ (reference sequence). The CDR3 runs 17 residues. The CDR3: CSSSLILTSGLIYEQYF. DNA of the CDR3: TGTTCCAGCAGCTTAATCCTGACTAGCGGGTTGATCTACGAGCAGTACTTC.

V is TRBV5-6 and J is TRBJ2-7; D is uncertain. This CDR3 has 13 residues. Germline V gene data show CDR1 as SGHDT and CDR2 as YYEEEE. V lost 3 bases and J 2 bases, leaving 9 bases between the germline ends. The CDR3 protein is CASSSVWPYEQYF. CDR3 coding DNA: TGTGCCAGCAGCTCAGTATGGCCCTACGAGCAGTACTTC.

This sequence joins TRBV5-1 and TRBJ1-1; 7 nucleotides match TRBD1. J lost 0 bases, V lost 0 bases, and 5 bases had no gene match. The CDR3 loop spans 16 amino acids. Germline CDR1 is SGHRS and CDR2 is YFSETQ. Here the CDR3 DNA reads TGCGCCAGCAGCTTGGCCCGGGACAGATTGAACACTGAAGCTTTCTTT. It translates to CASSLARDRLNTEAFF.

The chain couples TRBV19 to TRBJ2-7; 11 bases match TRBD1. Germline CDR1 LNHDA, CDR2 SQIVND (reference sequence). The CDR3 sequence is 14 residues long. V was pared by 3 bases and J by 5 bases, with 3 bases of the junction left unmatched. The CDR3 reads CASSIGDRGDEQYF. CDR3 DNA: TGTGCCAGTAGTATCGGGGACAGGGGGGACGAGCAGTACTTC.

V is TRBV5-6 and J is TRBJ1-5; 7 nucleotides align to TRBD1. From germline, CDR1 is SGHDT and CDR2 YYEEEE. After removal of 4 bases from V and 5 bases from J, the junction contained 6 bases not matched to a gene. The CDR3 spans 14 residues. The CDR3 bases are TGTGCCAGCAGCGTAAGGACAGGAGATCAGCCCCAGCATTTT. Its protein is CASSVRTGDQPQHF.

The rearrangement links TRBV6-1 to TRBJ1-4; D is possibly TRBD1 (6 bases). With 7 bases removed from V and 4 bases from J, the gap between germline ends came to 16 bases. There are 15 residues in the CDR3. Germline CDR1 reads MNHNS; CDR2 reads SASEGT. Here the CDR3 DNA reads TGTGCCAGCAATCGAGAGGGACACCGTAATGAAAAACTGTTTTTT. Translated, it gives CASNREGHRNEKLFF.